These T cell receptor beta chains were read from a single sample in a study of T cell responses to AZD1222 COVID-19 vaccine. This table comes from immunoSEQ multiplex PCR, and its TCRdb copy is limited to in-frame clones, with some not included. The sample yields 150,000 to 200,000 clones, 90% to 95% seen once. Source: peripheral blood, taken 28 days after the second AZD1222 dose. These receptors were obtained from an adult who received the AZD1222 COVID-19 vaccine. Both conserved end residues are part of each CDR3. Each record gives: D gene, clone size, V gene, J gene, CDR3 DNA, CDR3 protein. D genes are given only for firm matches. Only part of the rows carry a size: once, few, many, or a class if the clone is expanded.

d_gene: NA
abundance: NA
v_gene: TRBV6-5
j_gene: TRBJ2-2
CDR3nt: TGTGCCAGCAGTTCGCGAGGGGTCACCGGGGAGCTGTTTTTT
CDR3aa: CASSSRGVTGELFF

d_gene: NA
abundance: NA
v_gene: TRBV25-1
j_gene: TRBJ1-1
CDR3nt: TGTGCCAGCAGTGAGGTTTGGGGGCCGAACACTGAAGCTTTCTTT
CDR3aa: CASSEVWGPNTEAFF

d_gene: NA
abundance: NA
v_gene: TRBV19
j_gene: TRBJ1-5
CDR3nt: TGTGCCAGTAGTAAAACGGGAGGGGGTCGGGGTAGCAATCAGCCCCAGCATTTT
CDR3aa: CASSKTGGGRGSNQPQHF

d_gene: NA
abundance: NA
v_gene: TRBV5-5
j_gene: TRBJ1-1
CDR3nt: TGTGCCAGCAGCTTCCACGGGAACACTGAAGCTTTCTTT
CDR3aa: CASSFHGNTEAFF

d_gene: NA
abundance: NA
v_gene: TRBV18
j_gene: TRBJ1-1
CDR3nt: TGTGCCAGCTCACCATACCAGGGACCGAACACTGAAGCTTTCTTT
CDR3aa: CASSPYQGPNTEAFF

d_gene: TRBD2
abundance: few
v_gene: TRBV5-1
j_gene: TRBJ2-1
CDR3nt: TGCGCCAGCAGCTCCGGGACTAGCTCCCCTAATGAGCAGTTCTTC
CDR3aa: CASSSGTSSPNEQFF

d_gene: TRBD2
abundance: NA
v_gene: TRBV5-1
j_gene: TRBJ2-7
CDR3nt: TGCGCCAGCAGCCCCCCTAAGGTCGGAGGAACCCGGGGGGTTGACGAGCAGTACTTC
CDR3aa: CASSPPKVGGTRGVDEQYF

d_gene: TRBD2
abundance: NA
v_gene: TRBV7-2
j_gene: TRBJ2-3
CDR3nt: TGTGCCAGCAGCTCCCGGGGAGCGGGGGGCACAGATACGCAGTATTTT
CDR3aa: CASSSRGAGGTDTQYF

d_gene: NA
abundance: NA
v_gene: TRBV10-1
j_gene: TRBJ2-3
CDR3nt: TGCGCCAGCAGTGAGTCGTGGGAGCCCCGCACAGATACGCAGTATTTT
CDR3aa: CASSESWEPRTDTQYF

d_gene: NA
abundance: NA
v_gene: TRBV7-2
j_gene: TRBJ2-3
CDR3nt: TGTGCCAGCAGCTTAGTGCAGGGGAGCACAGATACGCAGTATTTT
CDR3aa: CASSLVQGSTDTQYF

d_gene: TRBD1
abundance: NA
v_gene: TRBV6-6
j_gene: TRBJ1-1
CDR3nt: TGTGCCAGCAGTTACGTCGGGCAGGGGGTCGGGACTGAAGCTTTCTTT
CDR3aa: CASSYVGQGVGTEAFF

d_gene: NA
abundance: NA
v_gene: TRBV4-2
j_gene: TRBJ1-3
CDR3nt: TGTGCCAGCAGCCAGGGGAATTATTACTATTTT
CDR3aa: CASSQGNYYYF

d_gene: TRBD1
abundance: NA
v_gene: TRBV14
j_gene: TRBJ1-5
CDR3nt: TGTGCCAGCAGCCAACCCGGGACAGGGGTCAATCAGCCCCAGCATTTT
CDR3aa: CASSQPGTGVNQPQHF

d_gene: TRBD2
abundance: NA
v_gene: TRBV2
j_gene: TRBJ2-5
CDR3nt: TGTGCCAGCAGGGCGGGACTAGCGGGCCAAGAGACCCAGTACTTC
CDR3aa: CASRAGLAGQETQYF

d_gene: NA
abundance: NA
v_gene: TRBV4-3
j_gene: TRBJ2-7
CDR3nt: TGCGCCAGCAGCCAAATGGGGGGTTACGAGCAGTACTTC
CDR3aa: CASSQMGGYEQYF

d_gene: TRBD1
abundance: NA
v_gene: TRBV19
j_gene: TRBJ1-5
CDR3nt: TGTGCCAGCGGGGACAGGGGTCAGCCCCAGCATTTT
CDR3aa: CASGDRGQPQHF

d_gene: NA
abundance: NA
v_gene: TRBV5-1
j_gene: TRBJ1-2
CDR3nt: TGCGCCAGCAGCTTGGACCAGATGGGGTACTATGGCTACACCTTC
CDR3aa: CASSLDQMGYYGYTF

d_gene: NA
abundance: once
v_gene: TRBV28
j_gene: TRBJ1-1
CDR3nt: TGTGCCAGCAGTTTATTGCGGGGGGGGAACACTGAAGCTTTCTTT
CDR3aa: CASSLLRGGNTEAFF

d_gene: NA
abundance: NA
v_gene: TRBV30
j_gene: TRBJ1-4
CDR3nt: TGTGCCTGGAGTTCTAGGGGGGCCGAAAAACTGTTTTTT
CDR3aa: CAWSSRGAEKLFF

d_gene: NA
abundance: NA
v_gene: TRBV4-2
j_gene: TRBJ2-7
CDR3nt: TGTGCCAGCAGCCCCCCTTTTGGCCGAGAATACGAGCAGTACTTC
CDR3aa: CASSPPFGREYEQYF

d_gene: NA
abundance: NA
v_gene: TRBV5-1
j_gene: TRBJ2-1
CDR3nt: TGCGCCAGCAGCTTCGTGAGCGGCAGCTCCTACAATGAGCAGTTCTTC
CDR3aa: CASSFVSGSSYNEQFF

d_gene: TRBD2
abundance: NA
v_gene: TRBV10-2
j_gene: TRBJ2-5
CDR3nt: TGCGCCAGCATGTCGGGGGGGCTGCTTTCAGAGACCCAGTACTTC
CDR3aa: CASMSGGLLSETQYF

d_gene: NA
abundance: NA
v_gene: TRBV11-2
j_gene: TRBJ2-7
CDR3nt: TGTGCCAGCAGCTTACCACAGGTGGGGGAGCAGTACTTC
CDR3aa: CASSLPQVGEQYF

d_gene: NA
abundance: NA
v_gene: TRBV7-2
j_gene: TRBJ1-1
CDR3nt: TGTGCCAGCAGCTTAGGGCTCAGGGATGGAACTGAAGCTTTCTTT
CDR3aa: CASSLGLRDGTEAFF

d_gene: TRBD2
abundance: NA
v_gene: TRBV7-3
j_gene: TRBJ2-3
CDR3nt: TGTGCCAGCAGCATCACAAGCGGGAGGGGTCTTGTGGATACGCAGTATTTT
CDR3aa: CASSITSGRGLVDTQYF

d_gene: TRBD1
abundance: many
v_gene: TRBV5-5
j_gene: TRBJ1-2
CDR3nt: TGTGCCAGCAGCTCTGACAGGGCCTATGGCTACACCTTC
CDR3aa: CASSSDRAYGYTF

d_gene: NA
abundance: NA
v_gene: TRBV28
j_gene: TRBJ2-4
CDR3nt: TGTGCCAGCAGTCTTGTTAAAAACATTCAGTACTTC
CDR3aa: CASSLVKNIQYF

d_gene: NA
abundance: once
v_gene: TRBV21-1
j_gene: TRBJ2-1
CDR3nt: TGTGCCAGCAGCAAAGAATACGGGAGGGCCGGGAGCAATGAGCAGTTCTTC
CDR3aa: CASSKEYGRAGSNEQFF

d_gene: NA
abundance: once
v_gene: TRBV6-5
j_gene: TRBJ2-5
CDR3nt: TGTGCCAGCAGTTCTGCCCTACAAGCGAAGACCCAGTACTTC
CDR3aa: CASSSALQAKTQYF

d_gene: TRBD2
abundance: NA
v_gene: TRBV3-1/TRBV3-2
j_gene: TRBJ2-5
CDR3nt: TGTGCCAGCAGCCAAACTAGCGGGGGTGAGACCCAGTACTTC
CDR3aa: CASSQTSGGETQYF

d_gene: NA
abundance: NA
v_gene: TRBV7-8
j_gene: TRBJ2-1
CDR3nt: TGTGCCAGCAGCTTAGGACAGGCCTCCTACAATGAGCAGTTCTTC
CDR3aa: CASSLGQASYNEQFF

d_gene: NA
abundance: NA
v_gene: TRBV7-8
j_gene: TRBJ2-5
CDR3nt: TGTGCCAGCACCAAGGCGCGGGGCAAGGGGGAGGAGACCCAGTACTTC
CDR3aa: CASTKARGKGEETQYF

d_gene: TRBD1
abundance: NA
v_gene: TRBV15
j_gene: TRBJ1-5
CDR3nt: TGTGCCACCAGCAGAGTGGGGACAGACTCCAATCGGCATTTT
CDR3aa: CATSRVGTDSNRHF

d_gene: NA
abundance: NA
v_gene: TRBV23-1
j_gene: TRBJ2-7
CDR3nt: TGCGCCAGCATTTACACTCGGGCGGCCAGCTCCTACGAGCAGTACTTC
CDR3aa: CASIYTRAASSYEQYF

d_gene: NA
abundance: NA
v_gene: TRBV7-9
j_gene: TRBJ1-2
CDR3nt: TGTGCCAGCAGCCCACACGCCGGGGTGAGAGGCTACACCTTC
CDR3aa: CASSPHAGVRGYTF

d_gene: NA
abundance: NA
v_gene: TRBV7-2
j_gene: TRBJ2-2
CDR3nt: TGTGCCAGCACCAAGTCGCCCGCCGGGGAGCTGTTTTTT
CDR3aa: CASTKSPAGELFF

d_gene: TRBD1
abundance: NA
v_gene: TRBV14
j_gene: TRBJ2-1
CDR3nt: TGTGCCAGCAGCCGAGTTTTCGGGACAGGGGAAGGCTACAATGAGCAGTTCTTC
CDR3aa: CASSRVFGTGEGYNEQFF

d_gene: NA
abundance: NA
v_gene: TRBV5-5
j_gene: TRBJ1-1
CDR3nt: TGTGCCAGCAGCTTCCGCGTGGGGAACACTGAAGCTTTCTTT
CDR3aa: CASSFRVGNTEAFF

d_gene: NA
abundance: NA
v_gene: TRBV25-1
j_gene: TRBJ1-2
CDR3nt: TGTGCCAGCAGTGAATTGGGCGGTGGGGTCGGCTACACCTTC
CDR3aa: CASSELGGGVGYTF

d_gene: NA
abundance: NA
v_gene: TRBV9
j_gene: TRBJ2-1
CDR3nt: TGTGCCAGCAGCGTCAAGGGTCGACAGACGGCACCGAGCTCCTACAATGAGCAGTTCTTC
CDR3aa: CASSVKGRQTAPSSYNEQFF

d_gene: TRBD1
abundance: NA
v_gene: TRBV30
j_gene: TRBJ1-6
CDR3nt: TGTGCCTGGAGTGTGGGGACAGGGAATTCACCCCTCCACTTT
CDR3aa: CAWSVGTGNSPLHF

d_gene: TRBD1
abundance: once
v_gene: TRBV28
j_gene: TRBJ1-1
CDR3nt: TGTGCCAGCAGCCCGACAGGGACGGACACTGAAGCTTTCTTT
CDR3aa: CASSPTGTDTEAFF

d_gene: TRBD2
abundance: few
v_gene: TRBV19
j_gene: TRBJ2-5
CDR3nt: TGTGCCAGTAGTATCCCTTCGGGACTAGCGGGAGGAGGGGAGACCCAGTACTTC
CDR3aa: CASSIPSGLAGGGETQYF

d_gene: NA
abundance: NA
v_gene: TRBV30
j_gene: TRBJ2-7
CDR3nt: TGTGCCTGGAACACCGAACCTACCTACGAGCAGTACTTC
CDR3aa: CAWNTEPTYEQYF

d_gene: NA
abundance: once
v_gene: TRBV18
j_gene: TRBJ1-4
CDR3nt: TGTGCCAGCTCACCACTGGGCGGCTCGGATGAAAAACTGTTTTTT
CDR3aa: CASSPLGGSDEKLFF

d_gene: NA
abundance: NA
v_gene: TRBV4-2
j_gene: TRBJ2-3
CDR3nt: TGTGCCAGCAGCCAAGAGGGGGACACAGATACGCAGTATTTT
CDR3aa: CASSQEGDTDTQYF

d_gene: NA
abundance: NA
v_gene: TRBV28
j_gene: TRBJ1-2
CDR3nt: TGTGCCAGCAGTCCTGGGGGGAACTATGGCTACACCTTC
CDR3aa: CASSPGGNYGYTF

d_gene: NA
abundance: NA
v_gene: TRBV7-9
j_gene: TRBJ1-1
CDR3nt: TGTGCCAGCAGCCTCCCCCAGGCTGAAGCTTTCTTT
CDR3aa: CASSLPQAEAFF

d_gene: NA
abundance: NA
v_gene: TRBV2
j_gene: TRBJ1-4
CDR3nt: TGTGCCAGCAGCCTTGGAAACAGGGAAAAACTGTTTTTT
CDR3aa: CASSLGNREKLFF

d_gene: NA
abundance: NA
v_gene: TRBV6-5
j_gene: TRBJ2-3
CDR3nt: TGTGCCAGCCCGGGCGGACCTAGCACAGATACGCAGTATTTT
CDR3aa: CASPGGPSTDTQYF